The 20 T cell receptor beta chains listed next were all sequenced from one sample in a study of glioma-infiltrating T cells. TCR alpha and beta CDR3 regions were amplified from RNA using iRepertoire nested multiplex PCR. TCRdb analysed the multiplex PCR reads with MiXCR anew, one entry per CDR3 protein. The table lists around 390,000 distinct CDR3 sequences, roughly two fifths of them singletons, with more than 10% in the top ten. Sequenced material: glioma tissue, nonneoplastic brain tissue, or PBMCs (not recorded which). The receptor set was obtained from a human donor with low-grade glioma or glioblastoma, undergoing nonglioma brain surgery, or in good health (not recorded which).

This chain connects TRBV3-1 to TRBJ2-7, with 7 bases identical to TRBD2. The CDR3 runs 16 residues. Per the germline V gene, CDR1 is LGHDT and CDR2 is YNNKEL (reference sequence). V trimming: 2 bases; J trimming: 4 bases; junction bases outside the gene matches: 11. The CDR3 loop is CASSQPGEGRGYEQYF. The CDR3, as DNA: TGTGCCAGCAGCCAACCCGGGGAGGGAAGAGGTTACGAGCAGTACTTC.

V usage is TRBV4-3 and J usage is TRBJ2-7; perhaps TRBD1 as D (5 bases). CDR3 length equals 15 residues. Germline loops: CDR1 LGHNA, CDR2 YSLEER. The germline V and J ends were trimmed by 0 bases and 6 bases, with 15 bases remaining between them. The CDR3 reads CASSQDRTYGGEQYF. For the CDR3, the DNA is TGCGCCAGCAGCCAAGATCGGACATACGGTGGCGAGCAGTACTTC.

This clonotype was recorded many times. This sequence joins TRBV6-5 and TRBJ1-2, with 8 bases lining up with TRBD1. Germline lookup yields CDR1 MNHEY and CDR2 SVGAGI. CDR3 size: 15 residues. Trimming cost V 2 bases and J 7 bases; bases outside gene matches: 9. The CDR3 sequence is CASSYGARGLGGYTF. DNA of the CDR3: TGTGCCAGCAGTTACGGGGCCAGGGGGCTGGGTGGCTACACCTTC.

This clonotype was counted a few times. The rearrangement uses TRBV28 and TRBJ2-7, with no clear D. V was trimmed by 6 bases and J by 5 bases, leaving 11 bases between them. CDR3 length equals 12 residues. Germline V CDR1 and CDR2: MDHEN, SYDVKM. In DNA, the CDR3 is TGTGCCAGCAGCTTTTGGGTGGACGAGCAGTACTTC. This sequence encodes CASSFWVDEQYF. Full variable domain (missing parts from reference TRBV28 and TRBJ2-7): DVKVTQSSRYLVKRTGEKVFLECVQDMDHENMFWYRQDPGLGLRLIYFSYDVKMKEKGDIPEGYSVSREKKERFSLILESASTNQTSMYLCASSFWVDEQYFGPGTRLTVT.

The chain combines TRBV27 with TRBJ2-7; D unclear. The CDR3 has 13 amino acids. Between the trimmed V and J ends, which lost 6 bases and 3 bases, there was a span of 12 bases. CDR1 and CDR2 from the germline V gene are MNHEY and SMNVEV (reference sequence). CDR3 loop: CASSVGLDYEQYF. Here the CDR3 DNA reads TGTGCCAGCAGCGTAGGGCTAGACTACGAGCAGTACTTC.

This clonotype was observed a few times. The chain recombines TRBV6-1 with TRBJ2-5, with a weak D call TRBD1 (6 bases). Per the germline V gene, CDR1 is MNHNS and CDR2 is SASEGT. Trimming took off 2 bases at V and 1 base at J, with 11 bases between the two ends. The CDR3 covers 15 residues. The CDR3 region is CASSEQAGAQETQYF. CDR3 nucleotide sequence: TGTGCCAGCAGTGAACAGGCAGGGGCCCAAGAGACCCAGTACTTC.

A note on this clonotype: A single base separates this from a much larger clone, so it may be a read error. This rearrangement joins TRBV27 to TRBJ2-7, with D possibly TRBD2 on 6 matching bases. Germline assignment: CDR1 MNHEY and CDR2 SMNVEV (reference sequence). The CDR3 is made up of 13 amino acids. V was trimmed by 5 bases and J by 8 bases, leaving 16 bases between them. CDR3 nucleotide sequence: TGTGCCAGCAGTCCCGGGACTGGCTTTAAGCAGTACTTC. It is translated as CASSPGTGFKQYF.

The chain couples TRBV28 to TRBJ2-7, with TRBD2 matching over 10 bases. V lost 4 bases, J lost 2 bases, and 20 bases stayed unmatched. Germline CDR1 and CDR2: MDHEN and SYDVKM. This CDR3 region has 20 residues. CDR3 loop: CASSSGSTSGFSLATYEQYF. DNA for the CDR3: TGTGCCAGCAGTTCCGGTTCGACTAGCGGGTTCTCCTTGGCCACCTACGAGCAGTACTTC.

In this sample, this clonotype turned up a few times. CDR3 amino acids: CSAKGDSPNYGYTF. The CDR3 region has the DNA TGCAGTGCTAAAGGGGACAGCCCCAACTATGGCTACACCTTC. This chain uses TRBV20-1 with TRBJ1-2; TRBD1 matches at 7 bases. CDR1 is DFQATT and CDR2 is SNEGSKA in the germline V gene (reference sequence). This CDR3 region has 14 residues. V shed 4 bases and J 2 bases; nucleotides not matched to a gene: 7.

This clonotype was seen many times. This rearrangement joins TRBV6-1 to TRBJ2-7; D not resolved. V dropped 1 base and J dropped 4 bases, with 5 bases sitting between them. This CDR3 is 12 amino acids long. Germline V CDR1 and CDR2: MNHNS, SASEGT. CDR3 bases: TGTGCCAGCAGTGAAGGCTATTACGAGCAGTACTTC. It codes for CASSEGYYEQYF.

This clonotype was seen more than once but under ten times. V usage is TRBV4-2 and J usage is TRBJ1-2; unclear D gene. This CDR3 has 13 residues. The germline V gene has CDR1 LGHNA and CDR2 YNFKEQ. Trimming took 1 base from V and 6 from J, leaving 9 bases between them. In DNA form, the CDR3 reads TGTGCCAGCAGCCAAGTGGGAAGGGATGGCTACACCTTC. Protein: CASSQVGRDGYTF.

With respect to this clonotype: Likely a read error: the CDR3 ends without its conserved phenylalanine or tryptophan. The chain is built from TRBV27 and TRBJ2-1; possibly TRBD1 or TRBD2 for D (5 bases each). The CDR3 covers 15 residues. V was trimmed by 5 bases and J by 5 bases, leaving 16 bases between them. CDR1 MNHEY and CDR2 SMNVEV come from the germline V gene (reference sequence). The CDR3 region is CASSTFPGPNNEQFL. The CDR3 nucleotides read TGTGCCAGCAGTACCTTCCCGGGACCCAACAATGAGCAGTTCTTG.

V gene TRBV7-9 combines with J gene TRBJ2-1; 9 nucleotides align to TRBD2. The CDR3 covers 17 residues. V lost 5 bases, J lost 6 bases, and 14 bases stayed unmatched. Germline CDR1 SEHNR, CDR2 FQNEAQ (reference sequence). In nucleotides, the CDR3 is TGTGCCAGCAGCCATCCCCCCCGTAGCGGGAGAGGCAATGAGCAGTTCTTC. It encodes CASSHPPRSGRGNEQFF. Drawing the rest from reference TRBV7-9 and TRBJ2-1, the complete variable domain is DTGVSQNPRHKITKRGQNVTFRCDPISEHNRLYWYRQTLGQGPEFLTYFQNEAQLEKSRLLSDRFSAERPKGSFSTLEIQRTEQGDSAMYLCASSHPPRSGRGNEQFFGPGTRLTVL.

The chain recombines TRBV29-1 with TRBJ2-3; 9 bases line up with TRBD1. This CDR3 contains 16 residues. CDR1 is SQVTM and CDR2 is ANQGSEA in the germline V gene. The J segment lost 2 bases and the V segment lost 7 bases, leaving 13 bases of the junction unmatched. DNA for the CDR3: TGCAGCGCCCTGACCGGGACAGGGTCCTTCACAGATACGCAGTATTTT. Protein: CSALTGTGSFTDTQYF.

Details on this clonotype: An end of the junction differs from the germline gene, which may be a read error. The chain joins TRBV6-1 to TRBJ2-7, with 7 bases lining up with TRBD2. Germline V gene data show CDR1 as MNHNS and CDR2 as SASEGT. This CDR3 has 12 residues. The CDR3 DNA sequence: TGTGCCAGCAGTCAAACCGGGGGGACGCCTAACTTC. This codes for CASSQTGGTPNF.

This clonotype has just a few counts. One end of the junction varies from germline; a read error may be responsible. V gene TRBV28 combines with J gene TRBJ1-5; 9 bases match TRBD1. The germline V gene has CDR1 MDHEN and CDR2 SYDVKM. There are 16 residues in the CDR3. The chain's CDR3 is CASRTPGQGRRQPQHF. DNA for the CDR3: TGTGCTAGCAGAACACCGGGACAGGGTCGGAGGCAGCCCCAGCATTTT.

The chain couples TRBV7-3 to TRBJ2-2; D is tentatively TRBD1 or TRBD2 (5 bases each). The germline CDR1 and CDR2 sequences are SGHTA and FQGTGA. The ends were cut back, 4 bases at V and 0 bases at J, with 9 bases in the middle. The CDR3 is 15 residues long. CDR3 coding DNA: TGTGCCAGCAGCTCGGGACCGACGAACACCGGGGAGCTGTTTTTT. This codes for CASSSGPTNTGELFF.

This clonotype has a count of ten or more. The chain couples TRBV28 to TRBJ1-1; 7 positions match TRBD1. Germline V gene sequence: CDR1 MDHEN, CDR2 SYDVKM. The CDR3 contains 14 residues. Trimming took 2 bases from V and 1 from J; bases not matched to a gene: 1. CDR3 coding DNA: TGTGCCAGCAGTTTAGGACAGGAGAACACTGAAGCTTTCTTT. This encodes CASSLGQENTEAFF.

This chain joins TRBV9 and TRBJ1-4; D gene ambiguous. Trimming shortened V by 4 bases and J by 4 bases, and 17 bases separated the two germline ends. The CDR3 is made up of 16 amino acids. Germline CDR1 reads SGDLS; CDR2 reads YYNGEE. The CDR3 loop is CASSPTRVSLNEKLFF. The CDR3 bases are TGTGCCAGCAGCCCCACCCGGGTTTCGCTTAATGAAAAACTGTTTTTT.

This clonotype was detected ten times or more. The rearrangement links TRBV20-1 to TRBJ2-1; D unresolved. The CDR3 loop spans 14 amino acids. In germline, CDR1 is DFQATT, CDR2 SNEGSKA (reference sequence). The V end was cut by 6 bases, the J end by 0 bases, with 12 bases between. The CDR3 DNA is TGCAGTGCCCGGACCTACGACTCCTACAATGAGCAGTTCTTC. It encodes CSARTYDSYNEQFF.